The clone carrying this T cell receptor (beta chain) is identified as medium-sized from frequency. Its specificity is not known. This record comes from a study of CD8 T cells in cerebrospinal fluid in Alzheimer's disease. Study in general: Two single-cell methods, plate-based nested PCR and droplet-based sequencing, assessed CSF clonal expansion.

TCRdb reprocessed the 10x single-cell sequencing reads and keeps a single row for each CDR3 protein, giving no DNA. The sample totals 1,500 to 2,000 distinct CDR3 sequences. The CDR3 consists of 16 residues. Germline CDR1 is MDHEN and CDR2 is SYDVKM. Study-wide points: Alzheimer's patients were not enriched for EBV-specific clones, which were not the most expanded. Versus healthy subjects, Alzheimer's patients more often had clones of at least 3%.

The receptor was isolated from a human donor with mild cognitive impairment. Specimen: cerebrospinal fluid. The V gene is TRBV28, the J gene TRBJ2-1; TCRdb picks TRBD2, but there is no DNA to check that call. Here the CDR3 reads CASSSPGLAGVYEQFF.